What follows are 14 T cell receptor beta chains derived from one specimen sequenced in a study of control samples from healthy donors and cancer patients. TCRdb's copy holds only in-frame clones and misses some; the assay was immunoSEQ multiplex PCR. The sample includes 90,000 or so clones, roughly 84% of them seen just once. Sequencing input: PBMCs. The receptors stem from a man between 65 and 79 years old with lung cancer.

The rearrangement joins TRBV5-1 to TRBJ1-5, with TRBD1 matching 7 bases. V gave up 4 bases and J gave up 4 bases; unmatched junction bases: 5. Germline V lookup: CDR1 SGHRS, CDR2 YFSETQ. CDR3 size: 14 residues. Written as DNA, the CDR3 is TGCGCCAGCAGCCTGACAGGGTATAATCAGCCCCAGCATTTT. Translated, it gives CASSLTGYNQPQHF.

The chain links TRBV9 to TRBJ2-6; 9 bases map to TRBD1. The J segment lost 2 bases and the V segment lost 4 bases, leaving 10 bases of the junction unmatched. This CDR3 is 18 amino acids long. Looked up from germline, CDR1 is SGDLS and CDR2 is YYNGEE. CDR3 sequence (DNA): TGTGCCAGCAGCCATCGGACAGGGGAAAGTGCTGGGGCCAACGTCCTGACTTTC. It yields the protein CASSHRTGESAGANVLTF.

The genes are TRBV4-1 and TRBJ1-6, with D possibly TRBD1 on 6 matching bases. Trimming removed 5 bases at V and 11 bases at J, with 16 bases between. Germline CDR1 and CDR2: MGHRA and YSYEKL. The CDR3 spans 14 residues. CDR3 region: CASSVGRPGAPLHF. Here the CDR3 DNA reads TGCGCCAGCAGCGTTGGACGCCCAGGGGCACCCCTCCACTTT.

The V call is TRBV11-3, the J call TRBJ2-2, with 9 bases identical to TRBD1. CDR3 length equals 15 residues. From germline, CDR1 is SGHNT and CDR2 YENEEA. J gave up 1 base and V 5 bases, and 2 bases lay outside the gene matches. The chain's CDR3 is CASSAGQGNTGELFF. CDR3 DNA sequence: TGTGCCAGCAGCGCGGGACAGGGGAACACCGGGGAGCTGTTTTTT.

This clone was seen a few times. The rearrangement uses TRBV5-1 and TRBJ2-3; D gene uncertain. Germline V gene data show CDR1 as SGHRS and CDR2 as YFSETQ. Trimming stripped 4 bases from V and 0 bases from J, with 6 bases between. The CDR3 is made up of 13 amino acids. The chain's CDR3 is CASSEASTDTQYF. The CDR3 coding sequence is TGCGCCAGCAGCGAGGCTAGCACAGATACGCAGTATTTT.

The J gene is TRBJ2-4, the V gene TRBV27; 8 positions match TRBD1. The junction had 19 bases not matched to a gene; V was cut back by 4 bases and J by 8 bases. CDR1 and CDR2 (germline): MNHEY, SMNVEV (reference sequence). The CDR3 has 18 amino acids. The CDR3 DNA is TGTGCCAGCAGTTCTAGGAAAGGGTTCCGGACAGGGACGGACATTCAGTACTTC. Protein sequence: CASSSRKGFRTGTDIQYF.

The chain joins TRBV6-1 to TRBJ2-3; 9 nucleotides line up with TRBD2. Trimming cost V 0 bases and J 9 bases; bases outside gene matches: 10. CDR3 length: 16 residues. Germline V gene data show CDR1 as MNHNS and CDR2 as SASEGT. In DNA, the CDR3 is TGTGCCAGCAGTGAAGCCCTAGCGGGACGGGGAAAGACGCAGTATTTT. This encodes CASSEALAGRGKTQYF.

This rearrangement joins TRBV3-1 (or the pseudogene TRBV3-2) to TRBJ1-4; perhaps TRBD1 as D (5 bases). The CDR3 runs to 13 residues. Looked up from germline, CDR1 is LGHDT and CDR2 is YNNKEL (reference sequence). Trimming pared 2 bases from V and 8 bases from J, leaving 9 bases between. In nucleotides, the CDR3 is TGTGCCAGCAGCCAAAGGGGCGGGGAAAAACTGTTTTTT. Its translation is CASSQRGGEKLFF.

The rearrangement uses TRBV7-9 and TRBJ2-7, with 7 bases fitting TRBD1. The V and J ends lost 6 bases and 5 bases, in that order; junction bases with no gene match: 7. CDR3 length: 13 amino acids. Germline-derived CDR1 and CDR2 are SEHNR and FQNEAQ (reference sequence). The DNA of the CDR3 is TGTGCCAGCAGTCCGACAGGGTTCGACGAGCAGTACTTC. Its translation: CASSPTGFDEQYF.

The genes are TRBV24-1 and TRBJ2-2, with D perhaps matching TRBD2 (6 bases). The CDR3 is made up of 15 amino acids. Germline CDR1 reads KGHDR; CDR2 reads SFDVKD. V was shortened by 4 bases and J by 5 bases, with 13 bases between the two germline ends. The CDR3 nucleotides read TGTGCCACCAGTGAGGGCGGGGTTGGGACCGGGGAGCTGTTTTTT. Protein: CATSEGGVGTGELFF.

This chain uses TRBV6-4 with TRBJ1-1; TRBD1 matches at 9 bases. V shed 6 bases and J 7 bases; nucleotides not matched to a gene: 6. The germline V gene encodes CDR1 MRHNA and CDR2 SNTAGT. This CDR3 is built from 13 residues. CDR3 DNA: TGTGCCAGCAGCACAGGGGGCGCGGGTGAAGCTTTCTTT. This sequence encodes CASSTGGAGEAFF.

The V and J genes are TRBV5-4 and TRBJ1-3; 11 bases line up with TRBD1. Germline CDR1 SGHNT, CDR2 YYREEE (reference sequence). V lost 2 bases to trimming and J lost 3 bases; unmatched junction nucleotides: 4. CDR3 size: 16 residues. As DNA, the CDR3 is TGTGCCAGCAGCTTAGGACAGGGGGCTGGTGGAAACACCATATATTTT. Amino acid sequence: CASSLGQGAGGNTIYF.

The chain combines TRBV21-1 with TRBJ1-6. TRBV21-1 is a pseudogene locus. The CDR3 is 16 amino acids. The CDR3 here is CASSITWTQKDSPLHF. The CDR3, as DNA: TGTGCCAGCAGCATCACTTGGACGCAGAAAGATTCACCCCTCCACTTT.

The chain couples TRBV18 to TRBJ2-1; D is possibly TRBD1 or TRBD2 (5 bases each). Germline V gives CDR1 KGHSH, CDR2 LQKENI. The CDR3 contains 15 residues. V lost 5 bases and J lost 2, with 13 bases in between. The chain's CDR3 is CASSDPGRPYNEQFF. CDR3 in DNA: TGTGCCAGCTCAGATCCGGGACGTCCCTACAATGAGCAGTTCTTC.